The rows below give T cell receptor beta chains drawn from one sample of a study of blood T cell repertoires in COVID-19. Only in-frame clones appear in the TCRdb table, and some are missing; sequencing was by immunoSEQ multiplex PCR. The sample records 95,000 to 110,000 clones, around 88% being singletons. The material sequenced was peripheral blood. These receptors originate from a man aged 45 to 65 with active or convalescent COVID-19. The CDR3 runs from the conserved cysteine through the conserved F or W. Each record gives: D gene, V gene, clone size, J gene, CDR3 protein, CDR3 DNA. A D gene is named only where the DNA matches it firmly. Expanded clones are given a class, and other clones once, few, many or no size at all.

TRBD1	TRBV5-6	.	TRBJ1-6	CASSLDGQGVMSPLHF	TGTGCCAGCAGCTTGGACGGACAGGGGGTAATGTCACCCCTCCACTTT
.	TRBV18	.	TRBJ1-1	CASSPRQNTEAFF	TGTGCCAGCTCACCTAGACAGAACACTGAAGCTTTCTTT
TRBD1	TRBV20-1	.	TRBJ1-2	CSASLQGASGYTF	TGCAGTGCTAGTTTACAGGGGGCGAGCGGCTACACCTTC
.	TRBV3-1/TRBV3-2	.	TRBJ2-7	CASSPDSNSYEQYF	TGTGCCAGCAGCCCGGACAGTAACTCCTACGAGCAGTACTTC
TRBD2	TRBV30	.	TRBJ2-1	CAWAALLGLAEEQFF	TGTGCCTGGGCTGCCCTTTTGGGACTAGCGGAAGAGCAGTTCTTC
.	TRBV24-1	.	TRBJ1-2	CATSDRQAQGYTF	TGTGCCACCAGTGACCGACAGGCTCAAGGCTACACCTTC
TRBD1	TRBV7-9	.	TRBJ2-3	CASSYDRGGTDTQYF	TGTGCCAGCAGCTACGACAGGGGGGGCACAGATACGCAGTATTTT
.	TRBV28	.	TRBJ2-7	CASSSAPARAHEQYF	TGTGCCAGCAGTTCTGCCCCGGCCAGGGCCCACGAGCAGTACTTC
.	TRBV7-2	.	TRBJ2-5	CASSRDRQETQYF	TGTGCCAGCAGCCGAGACAGGCAAGAGACCCAGTACTTC
TRBD2	TRBV5-6	.	TRBJ2-2	CASSLSSFLAGTGELFF	TGTGCCAGCAGCTTGTCAAGTTTCCTAGCGGGGACCGGGGAGCTGTTTTTT
.	TRBV5-5	once	TRBJ2-1	CASSRSVGGSSYNEQFF	TGTGCCAGCAGCCGATCTGTAGGAGGGAGCTCCTACAATGAGCAGTTCTTC
.	TRBV5-1	.	TRBJ1-1	CASSLVEQGSEAFF	TGCGCCAGCAGCTTGGTCGAACAGGGCTCTGAAGCTTTCTTT
.	TRBV11-3	once	TRBJ2-7	CASSLGGLCTGQYF	TGTGCCAGCAGCTTAGGGGGGCTGTGTACAGGGCAGTACTTC
TRBD2	TRBV7-2	.	TRBJ2-2	CASSFLTGGRDNTGELFF	TGTGCCAGCAGCTTTCTCACCGGCGGGAGGGATAACACCGGGGAGCTGTTTTTT
.	TRBV5-1	.	TRBJ2-2	CASSLEAGINTGELFF	TGCGCCAGCAGCTTGGAGGCAGGGATAAACACCGGGGAGCTGTTTTTT